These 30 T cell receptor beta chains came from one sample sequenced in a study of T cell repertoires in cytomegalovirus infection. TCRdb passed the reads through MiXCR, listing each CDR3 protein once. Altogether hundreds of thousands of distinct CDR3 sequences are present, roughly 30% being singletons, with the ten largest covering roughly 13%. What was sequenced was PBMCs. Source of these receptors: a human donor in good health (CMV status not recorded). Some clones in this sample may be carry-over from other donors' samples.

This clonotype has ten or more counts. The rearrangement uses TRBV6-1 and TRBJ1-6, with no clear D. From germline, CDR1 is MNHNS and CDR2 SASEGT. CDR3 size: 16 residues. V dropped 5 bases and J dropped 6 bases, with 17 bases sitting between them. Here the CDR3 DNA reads TGTGCCAGCAGTTCAGACGTCGGGGAGGGTAATTCACCCCTCCACTTT. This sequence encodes CASSSDVGEGNSPLHF.

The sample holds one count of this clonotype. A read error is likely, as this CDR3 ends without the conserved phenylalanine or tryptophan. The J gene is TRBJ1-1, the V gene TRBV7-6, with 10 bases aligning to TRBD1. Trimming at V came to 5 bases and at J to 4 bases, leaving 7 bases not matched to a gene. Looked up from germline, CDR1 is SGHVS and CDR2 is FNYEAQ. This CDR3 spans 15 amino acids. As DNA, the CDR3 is TGTGCCAGCAGCCCGACAGGGGGCTCGAGCACTGAAGCTTTCTTG. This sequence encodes CASSPTGGSSTEAFL.

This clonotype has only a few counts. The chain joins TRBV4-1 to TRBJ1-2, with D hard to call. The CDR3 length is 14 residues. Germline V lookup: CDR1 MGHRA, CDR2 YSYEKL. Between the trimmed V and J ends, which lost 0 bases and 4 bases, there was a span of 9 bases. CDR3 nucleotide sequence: TGCGCCAGCAGCCAAGATCAGGCAGCCTATGGCTACACCTTC. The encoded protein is CASSQDQAAYGYTF.

DNA for the CDR3: TGTGCCAGCAGCCAAGAGTCCGGAGTTTATAATTCACCCCTCCACTTT. Translation: CASSQESGVYNSPLHF. This rearrangement joins TRBV4-2 to TRBJ1-6; no clear D gene. Trimming took off 0 bases at V and 4 bases at J, with 10 bases between the two ends. This CDR3 has 16 amino acids. Germline V gives CDR1 LGHNA, CDR2 YNFKEQ.

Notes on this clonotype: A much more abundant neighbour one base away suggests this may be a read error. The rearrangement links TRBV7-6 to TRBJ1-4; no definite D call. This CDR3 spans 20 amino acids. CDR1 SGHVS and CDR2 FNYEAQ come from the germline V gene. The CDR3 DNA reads TGTGCCAGCAGCTTAAGGGCAATCTCCGCAACTTTCTCAGCGAATGAAAAACTGGTTTTT. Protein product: CASSLRAISATFSANEKLVF.

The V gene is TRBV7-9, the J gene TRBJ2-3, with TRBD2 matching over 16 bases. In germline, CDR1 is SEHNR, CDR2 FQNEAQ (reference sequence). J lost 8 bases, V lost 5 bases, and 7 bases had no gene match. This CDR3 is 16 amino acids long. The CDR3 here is CASSPPGTSGGGTQYF. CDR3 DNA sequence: TGTGCCAGCAGCCCACCCGGGACTAGCGGGGGGGGTACGCAGTATTTT.

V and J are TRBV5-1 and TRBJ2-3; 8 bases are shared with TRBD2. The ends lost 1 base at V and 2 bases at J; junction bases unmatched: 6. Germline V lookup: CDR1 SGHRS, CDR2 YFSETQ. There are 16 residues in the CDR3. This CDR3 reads CASSLRSGGSTDTQYF. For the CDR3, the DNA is TGCGCCAGCAGCTTGAGGAGCGGGGGATCCACAGATACGCAGTATTTT. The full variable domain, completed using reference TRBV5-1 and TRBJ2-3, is KAGVTQTPRYLIKTRGQQVTLSCSPISGHRSVSWYQQTPGQGLQFLFEYFSETQRNKGNFPGRFSGRQFSNSRSEMNVSTLELGDSALYLCASSLRSGGSTDTQYFGPGTRLTVL.

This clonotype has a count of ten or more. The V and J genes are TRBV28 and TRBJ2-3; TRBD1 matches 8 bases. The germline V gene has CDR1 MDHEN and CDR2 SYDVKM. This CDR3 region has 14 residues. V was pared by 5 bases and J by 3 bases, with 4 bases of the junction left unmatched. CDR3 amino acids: CASSPTGETDTQYF. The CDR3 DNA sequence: TGTGCCAGCAGTCCGACAGGGGAGACAGATACGCAGTATTTT.

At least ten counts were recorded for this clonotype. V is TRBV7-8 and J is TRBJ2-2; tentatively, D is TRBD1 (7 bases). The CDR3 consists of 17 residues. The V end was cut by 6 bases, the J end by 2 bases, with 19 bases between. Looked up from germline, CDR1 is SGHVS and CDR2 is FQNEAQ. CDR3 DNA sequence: TGTGCCAGCAGTCAAAGAGGGGGGACAGACAACACCGGGGAGCTGTTTTTT. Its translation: CASSQRGGTDNTGELFF. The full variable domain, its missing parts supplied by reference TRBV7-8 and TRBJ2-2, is GAGVSQSPRYKVAKRGQDVALRCDPISGHVSLFWYQQALGQGPEFLTYFQNEAQLDKSGLPSDRFFAERPEGSVSTLKIQRTQQEDSAVYLCASSQRGGTDNTGELFFGEGSRLTVL.

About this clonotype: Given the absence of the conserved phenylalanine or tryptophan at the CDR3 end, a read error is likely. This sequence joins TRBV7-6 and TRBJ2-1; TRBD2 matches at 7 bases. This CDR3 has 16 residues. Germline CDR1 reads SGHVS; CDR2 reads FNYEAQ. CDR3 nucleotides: TGTGCTAGCAGCTTAGCCCTAGCGGCCTCCTACAATGAGCAGTTCTTA. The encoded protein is CASSLALAASYNEQFL.

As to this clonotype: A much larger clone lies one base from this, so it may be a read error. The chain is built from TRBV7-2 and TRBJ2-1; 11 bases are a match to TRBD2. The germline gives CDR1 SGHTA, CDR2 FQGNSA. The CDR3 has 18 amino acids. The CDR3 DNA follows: TGTGCCAGCAGCTTATGGTATAGCGGGAGGGCGGGTAGGAATGATCAGTTCTTC. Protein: CASSLWYSGRAGRNDQFF.

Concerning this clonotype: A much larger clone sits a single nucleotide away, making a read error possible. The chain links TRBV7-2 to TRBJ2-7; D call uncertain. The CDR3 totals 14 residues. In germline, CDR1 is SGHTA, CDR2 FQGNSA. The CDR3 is CASSLAATNYAQYF. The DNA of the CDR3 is TGTGCCAGCAGCTTAGCTGCTACAAACTACGCGCAGTACTTC.

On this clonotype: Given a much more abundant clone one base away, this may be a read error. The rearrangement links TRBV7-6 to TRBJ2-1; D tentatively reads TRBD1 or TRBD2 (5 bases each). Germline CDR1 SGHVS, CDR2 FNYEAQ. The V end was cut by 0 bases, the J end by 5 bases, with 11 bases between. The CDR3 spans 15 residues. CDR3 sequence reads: CASSLAGVKDNEQFF. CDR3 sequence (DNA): TGTGCCAGCAGCTTAGCGGGGGTCAAAGACAATGAGCAGTTCTTC.

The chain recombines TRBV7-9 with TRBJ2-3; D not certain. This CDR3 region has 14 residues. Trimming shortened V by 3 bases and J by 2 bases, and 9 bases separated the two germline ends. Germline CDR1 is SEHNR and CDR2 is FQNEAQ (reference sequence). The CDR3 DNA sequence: TGTGCCAGCAGCTTTGTATCCGTCACAGATACGCAGTATTTT. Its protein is CASSFVSVTDTQYF.

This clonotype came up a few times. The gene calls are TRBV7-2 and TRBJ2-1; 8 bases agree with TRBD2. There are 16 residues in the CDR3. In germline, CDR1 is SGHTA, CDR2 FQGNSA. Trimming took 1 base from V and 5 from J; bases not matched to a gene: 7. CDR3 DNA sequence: TGTGCCAGCAGCTTAGGAGGGCTAGCGGGCAACAATGAGCAGTTCTTC. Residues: CASSLGGLAGNNEQFF.

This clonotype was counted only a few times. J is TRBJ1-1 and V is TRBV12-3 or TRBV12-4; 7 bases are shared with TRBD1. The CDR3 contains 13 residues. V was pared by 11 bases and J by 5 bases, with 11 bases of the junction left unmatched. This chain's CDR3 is CASKTGMETEAFF. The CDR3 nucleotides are TGTGCCTCCAAGACAGGGATGGAGACTGAAGCTTTCTTT.

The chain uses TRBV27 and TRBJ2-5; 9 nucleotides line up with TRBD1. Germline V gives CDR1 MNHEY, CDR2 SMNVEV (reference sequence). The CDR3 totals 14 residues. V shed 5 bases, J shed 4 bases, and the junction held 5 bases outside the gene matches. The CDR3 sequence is CASSMNRGPETQYF. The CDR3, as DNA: TGTGCCAGCAGTATGAACAGGGGGCCAGAGACCCAGTACTTC.

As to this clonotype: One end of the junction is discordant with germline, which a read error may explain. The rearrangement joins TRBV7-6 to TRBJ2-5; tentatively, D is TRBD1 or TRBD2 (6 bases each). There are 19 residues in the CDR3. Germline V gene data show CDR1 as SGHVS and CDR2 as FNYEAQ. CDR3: CSSSTPIAVGNPRGETQYF. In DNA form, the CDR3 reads TGTTCCAGCAGCACACCTATAGCGGTGGGGAACCCCAGGGGAGAGACCCAGTACTTC.

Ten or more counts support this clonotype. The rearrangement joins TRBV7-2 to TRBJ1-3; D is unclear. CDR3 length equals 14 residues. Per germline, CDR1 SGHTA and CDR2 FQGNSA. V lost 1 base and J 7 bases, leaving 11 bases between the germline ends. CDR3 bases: TGTGCCAGCAGCTTAGGTCCTAGCGGGAACACCATATATTTT. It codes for CASSLGPSGNTIYF.

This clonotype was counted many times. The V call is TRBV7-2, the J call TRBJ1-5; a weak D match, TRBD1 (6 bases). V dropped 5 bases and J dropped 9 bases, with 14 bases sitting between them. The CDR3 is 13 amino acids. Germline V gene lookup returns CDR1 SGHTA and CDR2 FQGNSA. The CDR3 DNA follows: TGTGCCAGCAGCCGGGGGGGGCCGGGGCCCCAGCATTTT. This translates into CASSRGGPGPQHF.

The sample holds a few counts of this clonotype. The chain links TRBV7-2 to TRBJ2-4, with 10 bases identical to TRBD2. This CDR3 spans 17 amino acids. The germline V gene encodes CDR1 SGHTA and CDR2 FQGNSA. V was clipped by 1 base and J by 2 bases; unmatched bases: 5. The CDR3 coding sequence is TGTGCCAGCAGCTTAGTCGCTAGCGGGGGAACCAAAAACATTCAGTACTTC. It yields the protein CASSLVASGGTKNIQYF.

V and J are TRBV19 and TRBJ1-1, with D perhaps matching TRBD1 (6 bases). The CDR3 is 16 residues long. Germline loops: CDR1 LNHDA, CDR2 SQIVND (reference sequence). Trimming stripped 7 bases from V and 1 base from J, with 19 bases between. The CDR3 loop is CASKMDATGPNTEAFF. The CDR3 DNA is TGTGCCAGTAAAATGGACGCGACAGGTCCGAACACTGAAGCTTTCTTT. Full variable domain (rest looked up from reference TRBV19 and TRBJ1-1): DGGITQSPKYLFRKEGQNVTLSCEQNLNHDAMYWYRQDPGQGLRLIYYSQIVNDFQKGDIAEGYSVSREKKESFPLTVTSAQKNPTAFYLCASKMDATGPNTEAFFGQGTRLTVV.

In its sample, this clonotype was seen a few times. CDR3 sequence: CASSPTRGGTGELFF. CDR3 nucleotides: TGTGCCAGCAGCCCTACCCGCGGCGGCACCGGGGAGCTGTTTTTT. The V gene is TRBV7-6, the J gene TRBJ2-2; D not resolved. Germline V lookup: CDR1 SGHVS, CDR2 FNYEAQ. Trimming took 5 bases from V and 4 from J, leaving 14 bases between them. The CDR3 extends over 15 amino acids. The complete variable domain, with remaining parts taken from reference TRBV7-6 and TRBJ2-2, reads GAGVSQSPRYKVTKRGQDVALRCDPISGHVSLYWYRQALGQGPEFLTYFNYEAQQDKSGLPNDRFSAERPEGSISTLTIQRTEQRDSAMYRCASSPTRGGTGELFFGEGSRLTVL.

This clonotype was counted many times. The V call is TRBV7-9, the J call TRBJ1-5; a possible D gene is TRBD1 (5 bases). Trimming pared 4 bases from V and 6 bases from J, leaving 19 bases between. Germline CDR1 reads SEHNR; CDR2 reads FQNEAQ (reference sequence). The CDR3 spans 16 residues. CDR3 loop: CASSSSVPGPLQPQHF. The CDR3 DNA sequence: TGTGCCAGCAGCTCCTCCGTCCCGGGACCTCTTCAGCCCCAGCATTTT.

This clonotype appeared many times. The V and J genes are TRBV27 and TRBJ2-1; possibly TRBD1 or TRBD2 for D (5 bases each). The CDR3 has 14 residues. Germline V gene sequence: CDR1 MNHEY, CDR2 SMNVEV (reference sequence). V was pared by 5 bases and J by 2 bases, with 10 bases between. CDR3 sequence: CASSLGTAYNEQFF. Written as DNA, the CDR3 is TGTGCCAGCAGTCTCGGGACGGCCTACAATGAGCAGTTCTTC.

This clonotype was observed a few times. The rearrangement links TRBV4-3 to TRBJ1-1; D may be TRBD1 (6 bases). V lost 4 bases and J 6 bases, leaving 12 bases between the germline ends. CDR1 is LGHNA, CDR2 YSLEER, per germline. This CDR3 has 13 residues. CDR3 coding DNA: TGCGCCAGCAGCCCCCTGGGGGGCTCTGAAGCTTTCTTT. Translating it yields CASSPLGGSEAFF.

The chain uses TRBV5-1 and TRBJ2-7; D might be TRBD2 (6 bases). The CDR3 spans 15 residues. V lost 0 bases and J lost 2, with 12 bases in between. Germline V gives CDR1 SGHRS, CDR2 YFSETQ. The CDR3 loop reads CASSLAGGAPYEQYF. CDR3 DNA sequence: TGCGCCAGCAGCTTGGCTGGCGGGGCCCCCTACGAGCAGTACTTC.

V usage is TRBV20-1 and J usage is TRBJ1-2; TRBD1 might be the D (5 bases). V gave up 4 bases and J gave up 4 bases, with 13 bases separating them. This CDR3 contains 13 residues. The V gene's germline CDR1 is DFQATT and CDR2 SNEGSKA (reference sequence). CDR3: CSAMEGFGYGYTF. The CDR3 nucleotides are TGCAGTGCTATGGAGGGGTTCGGCTATGGCTACACCTTC.

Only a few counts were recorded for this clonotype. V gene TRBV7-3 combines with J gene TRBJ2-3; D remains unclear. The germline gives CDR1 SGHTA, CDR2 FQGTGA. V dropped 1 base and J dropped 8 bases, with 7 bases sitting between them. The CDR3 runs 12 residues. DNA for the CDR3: TGTGCCAGCAGCTTAAATGGGCCTACGCAGTATTTT. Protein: CASSLNGPTQYF. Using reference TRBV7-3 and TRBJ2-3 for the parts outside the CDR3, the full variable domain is GAGVSQTPSNKVTEKGKYVELRCDPISGHTALYWYRQSLGQGPEFLIYFQGTGAADDSGLPNDRFFAVRPEGSVSTLKIQRTERGDSAVYLCASSLNGPTQYFGPGTRLTVL.

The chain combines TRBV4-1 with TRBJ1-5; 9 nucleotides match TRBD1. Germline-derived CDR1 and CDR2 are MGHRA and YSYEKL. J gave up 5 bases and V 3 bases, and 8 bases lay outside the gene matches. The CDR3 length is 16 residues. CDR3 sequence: CASSHRTGGADQPQHF. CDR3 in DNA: TGCGCCAGCAGCCACCGAACAGGGGGCGCGGATCAGCCCCAGCATTTT.